This TCR beta chain was observed in a study of Graves' ophthalmopathy and Graves' hyperthyroidism. This clonotype was detected ten times or more. Antigen specificity is unknown. Overall study findings and caveats: A 13-signature model separated ophthalmopathy from stable hyperthyroidism, reaching approximately 88% sensitivity and 81.08% specificity cross-validated. Blood also carried most expanded thyroid clonotypes exceeding 0.001 frequency.

The sequenced template was RNA, covering the TCR beta CDR3 region. A first-round RT-PCR used HTBI primers, followed by a second-round multiplex PCR. TCRdb reprocessed the multiplex PCR reads with MiXCR, giving one entry per CDR3 protein. The data hold fewer than 250,000 distinct CDR3 sequences, with 25% to 35% observed a single time. What supplied the PBMCs was more than 7.5 ml of fresh peripheral blood. This TCR came from a man aged 50 to 59 with Graves' ophthalmopathy. The source material was peripheral blood.

This CDR3 is CASSLLANTGELFF. The DNA for the CDR3 is TGTGCCAGCAGTTTACTGGCGAACACCGGGGAGCTGTTTTTT. V is TRBV12-3 or TRBV12-4 and J is TRBJ2-2; no clear D gene. The germline V and J ends were trimmed by 2 bases and 0 bases, with 4 bases remaining between them. This CDR3 is built from 14 residues.